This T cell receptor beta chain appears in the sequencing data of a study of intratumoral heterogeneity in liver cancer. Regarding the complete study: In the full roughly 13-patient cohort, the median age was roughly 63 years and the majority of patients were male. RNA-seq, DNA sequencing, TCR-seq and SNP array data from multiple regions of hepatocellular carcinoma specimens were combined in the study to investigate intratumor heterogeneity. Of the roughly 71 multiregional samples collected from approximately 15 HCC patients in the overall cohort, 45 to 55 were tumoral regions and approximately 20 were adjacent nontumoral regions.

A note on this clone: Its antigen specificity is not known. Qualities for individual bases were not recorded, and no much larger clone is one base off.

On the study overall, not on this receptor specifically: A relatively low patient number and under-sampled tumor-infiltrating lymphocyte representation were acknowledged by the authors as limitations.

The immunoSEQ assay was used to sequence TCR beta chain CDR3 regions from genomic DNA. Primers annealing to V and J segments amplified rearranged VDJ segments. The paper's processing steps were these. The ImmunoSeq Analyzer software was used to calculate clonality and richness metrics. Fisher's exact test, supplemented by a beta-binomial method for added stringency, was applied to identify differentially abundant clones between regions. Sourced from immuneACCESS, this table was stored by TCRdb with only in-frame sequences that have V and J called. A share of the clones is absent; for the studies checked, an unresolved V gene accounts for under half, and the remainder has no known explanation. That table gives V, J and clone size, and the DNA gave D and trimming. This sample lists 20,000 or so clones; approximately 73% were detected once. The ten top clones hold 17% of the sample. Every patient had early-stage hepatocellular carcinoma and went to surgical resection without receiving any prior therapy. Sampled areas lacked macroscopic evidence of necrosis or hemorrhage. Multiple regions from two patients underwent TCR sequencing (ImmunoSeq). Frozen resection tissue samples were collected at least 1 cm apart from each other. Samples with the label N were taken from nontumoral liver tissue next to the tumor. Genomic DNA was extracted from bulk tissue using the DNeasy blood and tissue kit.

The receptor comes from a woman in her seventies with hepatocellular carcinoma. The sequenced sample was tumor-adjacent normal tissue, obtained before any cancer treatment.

The nucleotide sequence is TGTGCCAGCAGCTTGGCCGCGGGCCCTCCCTACGAGCAGTACTTC. It codes for CASSLAAGPPYEQYF. Rearrangement joined TRBV7-2 to TRBJ2-7, and TRBD2 may be the D gene, going by 5 matching bases. The CDR3 starts with the cysteine, ends with the phenylalanine, and has 15 residues. Here the CDR3 DNA is all that survives: 45 bases in frame from base 1. V loses 3 bases, J loses 2 bases, and the germline ends lie 14 bases apart. CDR1 SGHTA and CDR2 FQGNSA were looked up in the germline V gene.